The clone carrying this TCR beta chain was detected once. A junction end diverges from the germline sequence, so it may reflect a read error. The data are from a study of OX40 agonist ivuxolimab in advanced cancers. For the study at large: An anti-OX40 (CD134) antibody with agonistic activity, ivuxolimab, was administered to patients.

The CDR3 sequence is 13 residues long. Germline CDR1 ENHRY, CDR2 SYGVKD. Autoimmune disease history or systemic immunosuppression led to patient exclusion. Generated by immunoSEQ multiplex PCR, the TCRdb table keeps only in-frame clones and is missing some. The sample includes tens of thousands of clones, roughly nine tenths seen only once; the top ten take about 0.94%. This chain connects TRBV10-3 to TRBJ2-7; 11 nucleotides match TRBD1. The source is an adult with an advanced solid tumor such as melanoma, head and neck, liver or kidney cancer. Sequences were derived from CD4+ or CD8+ T cells sorted from blood, sampled in a trial of the OX40 agonist ivuxolimab. The CDR3 DNA reads as TGTGCCATCAGCGGGGACAGGGGGGAAACTTTGGACTTC. This codes for CAISGDRGETLDF.